A single sample is the source of the 11 T cell receptor beta chains below, sequenced in a study of response to subunit inactivated influenza vaccine. TCRdb passed the RT-PCR reads through MiXCR, listing each CDR3 protein once. The sample includes around 760,000 distinct CDR3 sequences, more than 11% of them seen just once. Here the sequenced sample was PBMCs from blood, taken 14 to 15 days before vaccination. The receptors stem from a man in his forties or fifties who received an inactivated influenza vaccine.

The table lists this clonotype with many counts. The chain is built from TRBV28 and TRBJ2-4; no definite D call. The germline V and J ends were trimmed by 4 bases and 6 bases, with 16 bases remaining between them. This CDR3 region has 15 residues. Germline V gene lookup returns CDR1 MDHEN and CDR2 SYDVKM. The CDR3 loop is CASSSARVEVNIQYF. CDR3 DNA sequence: TGTGCCAGCAGTTCGGCCCGGGTAGAGGTAAACATTCAGTACTTC.

This clonotype was counted at least ten times. The genes are TRBV29-1 and TRBJ2-3; TRBD2 agrees at 7 bases. CDR3 length: 14 amino acids. J was trimmed by 1 base and V by 3 bases; bases with no gene match: 4. Germline CDR1 is SQVTM and CDR2 is ANQGSEA. CDR3 nucleotides: TGCAGCGTTGAGCGCGCGGGGGGCACAGATACGCAGTATTTT. This gives the protein CSVERAGGTDTQYF.

This chain joins TRBV20-1 and TRBJ2-3, with TRBD1 matching 11 bases. The trim removed 4 bases at V and 2 bases at J, leaving 2 bases unmatched. Germline CDR1 DFQATT, CDR2 SNEGSKA (reference sequence). The CDR3 runs to 14 residues. In DNA, the CDR3 is TGCAGTGCTACAGGACAGGGGGCCACAGATACGCAGTATTTT. This gives the protein CSATGQGATDTQYF.

This clonotype was seen at least ten times. The chain uses TRBV18 and TRBJ2-5; D gene uncertain. The V and J ends lost 3 bases and 4 bases respectively, with 12 bases between them. This CDR3 is 14 amino acids long. The germline gives CDR1 KGHSH, CDR2 LQKENI. Written as DNA, the CDR3 is TGTGCCAGCTCACCGCCCCAGTTAAGAGAGACCCAGTACTTC. Amino acids: CASSPPQLRETQYF. The full variable domain, completed using reference TRBV18 and TRBJ2-5, is NAGVMQNPRHLVRRRGQEARLRCSPMKGHSHVYWYRQLPEEGLKFMVYLQKENIIDESGMPKERFSAEFPKEGPSILRIQQVVRGDSAAYFCASSPPQLRETQYFGPGTRLLVL.

This clonotype showed up just a few times. The rearrangement joins TRBV14 to TRBJ2-1; 10 bases match TRBD2. Germline lookup yields CDR1 SGHDN and CDR2 FVKESK. J lost 7 bases, V lost 2 bases, and 14 bases had no gene match. CDR3 length: 18 residues. The CDR3 region has the DNA TGTGCCAGCAGCCAAAAAAGGCCCGGACTAGCGGATACAAATGAGCAGTTCTTC. Its translation is CASSQKRPGLADTNEQFF.

The V and J genes are TRBV7-2 and TRBJ2-5; D possibly corresponds to TRBD1 (6 bases). Germline CDR1 SGHTA, CDR2 FQGNSA. Trimming left V 3 bases short and J 8 bases short, with 10 bases between. The CDR3 has 12 residues. The CDR3 loop reads CASSLDSLTQYF. In DNA form, the CDR3 reads TGTGCCAGCAGCTTGGACAGTCTTACCCAGTACTTC.

The chain joins TRBV5-5 to TRBJ2-7; D gene ambiguous. The CDR3 is made up of 12 amino acids. V was pared by 2 bases and J by 5 bases, with 8 bases between. Germline loops: CDR1 SGHKS, CDR2 YYEKEE (reference sequence). The CDR3 DNA sequence: TGTGCCAGCAGCTTTAACCCCCACGAGCAGTACTTC. This encodes CASSFNPHEQYF. Variable domain in full (rest from reference TRBV5-5 and TRBJ2-7): DAGVTQSPTHLIKTRGQQVTLRCSPISGHKSVSWYQQVLGQGPQFIFQYYEKEERGRGNFPDRFSARQFPNYSSELNVNALLLGDSALYLCASSFNPHEQYFGPGTRLTVT.

This clonotype was picked up a small number of times. The rearrangement links TRBV3-1 to TRBJ2-5; a possible D gene is TRBD2 (5 bases). The V gene's germline CDR1 is LGHDT and CDR2 YNNKEL (reference sequence). CDR3 size: 12 residues. Trimming shortened V by 2 bases and J by 5 bases, and 6 bases separated the two germline ends. CDR3 sequence reads: CASSQLAETQYF. The CDR3 bases are TGTGCCAGCAGCCAACTAGCTGAGACCCAGTACTTC.

The chain has TRBV6-2 or TRBV6-3 and TRBJ1-1; 10 bases map to TRBD1. The CDR3 totals 14 residues. Germline lookup yields CDR1 MNHEY and CDR2 SVGEGT. J lost 4 bases, V lost 6 bases, and 5 bases had no gene match. The CDR3 coding sequence is TGTGCCAGCAGGACAGGGGGCGGGAGCACTGAAGCTTTCTTT. Translation: CASRTGGGSTEAFF.

The chain combines TRBV28 with TRBJ2-1; possibly TRBD1 for D (6 bases). V was pared by 4 bases and J by 6 bases, with 13 bases between. CDR3 length: 14 amino acids. The germline CDR1 and CDR2 sequences are MDHEN and SYDVKM. This CDR3 is CASSSTGRGNEQFF. The DNA of the CDR3 is TGTGCCAGCAGTTCTACAGGGCGCGGCAATGAGCAGTTCTTC.

This chain uses TRBV20-1 with TRBJ2-5; no clear D gene. The CDR3 has 9 residues. Trimming took off 8 bases at V and 4 bases at J, with 5 bases between the two ends. Germline CDR1 is DFQATT and CDR2 is SNEGSKA (reference sequence). CDR3 sequence (DNA): TGCAGTACACGAGAGACCCAGTACTTC. Its translation: CSTRETQYF.